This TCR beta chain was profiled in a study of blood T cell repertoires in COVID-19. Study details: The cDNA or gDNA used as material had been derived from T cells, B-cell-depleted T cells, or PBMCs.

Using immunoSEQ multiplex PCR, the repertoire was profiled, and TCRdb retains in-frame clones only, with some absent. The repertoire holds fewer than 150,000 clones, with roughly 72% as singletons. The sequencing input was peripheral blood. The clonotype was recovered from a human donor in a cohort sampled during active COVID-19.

CDR3 region: CASSQDLSPSEQYF. Written as DNA, the CDR3 is TGTGCCAGCAGCCAAGATCTGTCCCCTTCCGAGCAGTACTTC. This chain connects TRBV3-1 (or the pseudogene TRBV3-2) to TRBJ2-7, with unresolved D. Germline CDR1 and CDR2: LGHDT and YNNKEL (reference sequence). The CDR3 extends over 14 amino acids. V gave up 0 bases and J gave up 6 bases, with 12 bases separating them.